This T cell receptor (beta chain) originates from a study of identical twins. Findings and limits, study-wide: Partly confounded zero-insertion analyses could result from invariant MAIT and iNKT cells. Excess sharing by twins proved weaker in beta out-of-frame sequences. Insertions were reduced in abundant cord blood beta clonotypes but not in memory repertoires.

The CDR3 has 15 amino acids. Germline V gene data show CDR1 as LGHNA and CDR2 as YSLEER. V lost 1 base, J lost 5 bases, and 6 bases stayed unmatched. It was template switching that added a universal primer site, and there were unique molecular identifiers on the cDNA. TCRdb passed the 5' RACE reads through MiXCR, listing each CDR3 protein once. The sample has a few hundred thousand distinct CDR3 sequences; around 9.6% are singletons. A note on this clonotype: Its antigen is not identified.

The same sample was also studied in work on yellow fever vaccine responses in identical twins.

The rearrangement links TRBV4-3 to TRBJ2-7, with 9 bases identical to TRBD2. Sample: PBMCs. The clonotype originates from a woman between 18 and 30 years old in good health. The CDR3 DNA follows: TGCGCCAGCAGCCAAGTTGCGGGAGGGCCTGACGAGCAGTACTTC. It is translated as CASSQVAGGPDEQYF.